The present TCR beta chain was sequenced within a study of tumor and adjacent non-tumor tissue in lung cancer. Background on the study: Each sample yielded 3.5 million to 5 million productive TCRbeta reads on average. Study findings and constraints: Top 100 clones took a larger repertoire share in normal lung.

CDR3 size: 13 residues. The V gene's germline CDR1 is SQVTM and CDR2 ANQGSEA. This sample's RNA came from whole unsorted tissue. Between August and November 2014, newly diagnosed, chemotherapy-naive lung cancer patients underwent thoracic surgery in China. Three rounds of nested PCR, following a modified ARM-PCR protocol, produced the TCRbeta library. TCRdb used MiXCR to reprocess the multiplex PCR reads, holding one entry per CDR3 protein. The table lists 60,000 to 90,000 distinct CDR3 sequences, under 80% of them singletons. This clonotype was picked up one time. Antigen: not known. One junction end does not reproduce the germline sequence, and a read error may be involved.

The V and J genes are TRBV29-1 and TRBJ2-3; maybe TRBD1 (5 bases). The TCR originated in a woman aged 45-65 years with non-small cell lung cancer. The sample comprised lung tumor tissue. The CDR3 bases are TGCAGCGTTAAGCAGGGTAGCACAGATGCGCACTGTTTT. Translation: CSVKQGSTDAHCF.